The source of this T cell receptor (beta chain) is a study of T cell responses to AZD1222 COVID-19 vaccine. The method was immunoSEQ multiplex PCR; TCRdb's version includes in-frame clones alone and lacks a portion of them. The sample includes over 100,000 clones, 88% seen only once; the top ten take 10% to 15%. Study-wide results and caveats: Nearly half of spike-specific TCRs reportedly go after variant regions that carry no mutations. Repertoire sampling happened only post peak T cell response. The number of AZD1222 recipients seropositive at baseline was only six.

A remark on this clone: The target antigen is unknown.

V dropped 0 bases and J dropped 5 bases, with 11 bases sitting between them. The CDR3 has 15 residues. In germline, CDR1 is LGHNA, CDR2 YNFKEQ. The chain employs TRBV4-2 and TRBJ2-1; D remains unclear. Sequencing used peripheral blood, obtained on day 0 of MenACWY control vaccination. The origin of this receptor is an adult in good health. The DNA for the CDR3 is TGTGCCAGCAGCCAAGAAAATCACAGAAACAATGAGCAGTTCTTC. It translates to CASSQENHRNNEQFF.